The TCR beta chain described here comes from a study of T cells in localized non-small cell lung cancer (dated by TCRdb to the early 2020s). In terms of the full investigation: The study examined T cell repertoires in roughly 240 patients with early-stage NSCLC and compared tumors with uninvolved tumor-adjacent lungs. A mean age of roughly 64 years was recorded for the NSCLC patients, of whom around 140 were male and about a hundred were female. All 250 or so NSCLC patients in the cohort were treatment-naive and had localized lung tumors that were resected.

Germline trimming amounts to 3 bases on V and 10 bases on J, with 9 as the count of junction bases outside the gene matches. The germline V gene encodes CDR1 LNHNV and CDR2 YYDKDF (reference sequence). The CDR3 measures 15 amino acids from cysteine to phenylalanine. The CDR3 DNA has 45 bases and is translated from base 1. The paper's findings and limits, for the study overall: Because the study design was exploratory, TCR variables were selected using unadjusted p-values without false-discovery rate correction. Longer overall survival was associated with higher T cell density in blood, whereas shorter survival was associated with higher clonality in adjacent lung. Of the top 100 tumor clones, a median of 57 were detected in paired uninvolved adjacent lung; over 25 were also among that lung's top 100. Uninvolved tumor-adjacent lung showed the highest T cell clonality, higher than tumor, which suggests more focused antigenic responses in the uninvolved tumor-adjacent lung. Because multi-region tumor sequencing was not performed, intratumor heterogeneity could not be ruled out.

TCR beta CDR3 regions were sequenced from DNA using the immunoSEQ Assay. Under the source paper's analysis protocol: T cell density was computed as TCR beta template counts normalized to usable DNA estimated by amplifying housekeeping genes. The preseqR package was used to estimate richness by extrapolating to 400,000 templates for PBMC samples and to 120,000 templates for tissue samples. Clonality was calculated as one minus Pielou's evenness. Tissue-enriched TCRs were identified by differential abundance testing using productive amino-acid clonotypes, minimum total count 5 and alpha 0.1. The Jaccard Index and the Morisita Overlap Index were used to measure repertoire overlap between compartments. GLIPH grouped TCR beta CDR3s together with public tetramer-defined viral CDR3s, and a viral motif had to include at least three viral sequences and also show V-gene enrichment. This is the immuneACCESS table as TCRdb keeps it, with only in-frame sequences that have V and J called. A part of the clones is gone; compared with another copy, unresolved V genes explain less than half, and the rest is unexplained. V, J and clone size were drawn from that table, and D and trimming were deduced from the DNA. The sample table shows 2,500 to 3,500 clones, and about 20% are seen once. Jointly, the top ten make up around 24% of the sample.

At diagnosis, peripheral blood, uninvolved tumor-adjacent lung and tumor were collected and stored as a combination of fresh-frozen and FFPE material. In its sample, this clone was seen a few times. What this receptor recognizes is not known. No base quality information exists; no much larger clone differs at one position. The chain employs TRBV15 and TRBJ2-1, and 10 junction bases match TRBD1. The specimen comprised lung tumor tissue, sampled before any cancer treatment. This receptor was identified in a male donor aged 60 or over with stage II squamous cell lung carcinoma. The DNA sequence is as follows: TGTGCCACCAGCAGGGAACGACAGGGGGCCGGGGAGCAGTTCTTC. Its protein product is CATSRERQGAGEQFF.